The clone carrying this T cell receptor beta chain was observed a handful of times. Germline V gene data show CDR1 as MNHEY and CDR2 as SMNVEV (reference sequence). V lost 6 bases to trimming and J lost 0 bases, with 11 bases between them. The CDR3 spans 14 residues. Amplification of TCR beta used genomic DNA extracted from peripheral blood. This record belongs to a study of T cell repertoires in aging, cancer and after chemotherapy. Rearranged V-D-J TRB sequences were amplified with a mixed TRB-A/B primer pool. MiXCR was run by TCRdb on the multiplex PCR reads, yielding one entry per CDR3 protein. The sample lists approximately 6,600 distinct CDR3 sequences, around 30% occurring once.

This rearrangement joins TRBV27 to TRBJ1-1; D not certain. The receptor comes from a human donor with a blood cancer. The donor label of this sample is uncertain. The sequencing input was blood. The CDR3 DNA follows: TGTGCCAGCAGATTTAGGACGGTGAACACTGAAGCTTTCTTT. This gives the protein CASRFRTVNTEAFF.